Sequencing of this TCR beta chain was carried out in a study of healthy donors' naive CD4 and CD8 T cells. Overall study: Donors spanned ages 20-25, 40-50 and 60-70 years, half female.

A linear amplification protocol produced the TCR libraries from 500 ng of total RNA. TCRdb independently ran MiXCR on the reads; one entry per CDR3 protein. The data contain about 200,000 distinct CDR3 sequences, under 85% of them singletons. Study-wide points: Negatively charged CDR3s marked CD8+ lineage; positively charged CDR3s marked CD4+ lineage. Chains were not paired, since alpha and beta were sequenced in bulk.

The V gene's germline CDR1 is LGHNA and CDR2 YNFKEQ. The ends lost 0 bases at V and 10 bases at J; junction bases unmatched: 6. The CDR3 runs to 15 residues. Naive T cells were sorted: CD4+CD8-CD45RO-CD45RA+ for CD4+, CD8+CD4-CD45RA+CD27bright for CD8+. Of note for this clonotype: What it binds is not known.

What was sequenced was naive CD4+ and CD8+ T cells sorted from blood, pooled from several donors. The V and J genes are TRBV4-2 and TRBJ2-1, with 10 nucleotides matching TRBD2. This TCR came from a pool of human donors in good health; the sample pools cells from several healthy donors. CDR3 protein: CASSQDPSGSGEQFF. The CDR3, as DNA: TGTGCCAGCAGCCAAGACCCTAGCGGGAGCGGCGAGCAGTTCTTC.